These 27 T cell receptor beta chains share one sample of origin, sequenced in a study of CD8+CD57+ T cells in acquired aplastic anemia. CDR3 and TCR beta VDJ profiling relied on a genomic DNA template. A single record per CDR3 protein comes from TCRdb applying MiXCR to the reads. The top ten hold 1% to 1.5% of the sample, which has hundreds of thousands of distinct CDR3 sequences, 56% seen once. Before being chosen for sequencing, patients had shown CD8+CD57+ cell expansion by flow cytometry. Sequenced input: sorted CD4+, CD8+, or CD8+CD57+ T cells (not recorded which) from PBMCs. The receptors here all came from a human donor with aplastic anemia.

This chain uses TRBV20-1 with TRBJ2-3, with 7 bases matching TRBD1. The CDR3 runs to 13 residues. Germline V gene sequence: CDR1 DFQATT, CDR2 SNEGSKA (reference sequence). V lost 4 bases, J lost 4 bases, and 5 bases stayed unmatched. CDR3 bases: TGCAGTGCTATAGACAGGGTGGCAGATACGCAGTATTTT. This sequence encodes CSAIDRVADTQYF.

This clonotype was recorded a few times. The CDR3 region has the DNA TGTGCCAGCAAGCGGACTAGCGGGACCCATGAGCAGTTCTTC. It codes for CASKRTSGTHEQFF. The rearrangement links TRBV2 to TRBJ2-1; TRBD2 matches at 12 bases. V shed 7 bases and J 8 bases; nucleotides not matched to a gene: 6. The CDR3 is 14 residues long. The germline CDR1 and CDR2 sequences are SNHLY and FYNNEI.

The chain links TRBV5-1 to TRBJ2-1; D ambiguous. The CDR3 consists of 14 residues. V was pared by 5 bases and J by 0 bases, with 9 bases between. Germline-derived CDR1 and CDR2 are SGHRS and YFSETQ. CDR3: CASSSVSSYNEQFF. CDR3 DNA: TGCGCCAGCAGTTCGGTAAGCTCCTACAATGAGCAGTTCTTC.

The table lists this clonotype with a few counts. The CDR3 here is CASSQEVQRGIDTQYF. CDR3 coding DNA: TGCGCCAGCAGCCAAGAGGTCCAGCGGGGGATCGATACGCAGTATTTT. The chain is built from TRBV4-3 and TRBJ2-3; 8 bases map to TRBD2. This CDR3 spans 16 amino acids. CDR1 and CDR2 from the germline V gene are LGHNA and YSLEER. The junction had 8 bases not matched to a gene; V was cut back by 0 bases and J by 6 bases.

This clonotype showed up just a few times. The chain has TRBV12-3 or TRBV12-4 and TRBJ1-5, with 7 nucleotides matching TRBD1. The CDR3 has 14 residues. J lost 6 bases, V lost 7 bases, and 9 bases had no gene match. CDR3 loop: CASTLGDSPQPQHF. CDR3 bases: TGTGCCAGCACCCTTGGGGACAGTCCTCAGCCCCAGCATTTT.

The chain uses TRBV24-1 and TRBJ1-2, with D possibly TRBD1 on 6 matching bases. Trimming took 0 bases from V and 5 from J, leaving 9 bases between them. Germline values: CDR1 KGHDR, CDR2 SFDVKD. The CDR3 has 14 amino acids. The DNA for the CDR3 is TGTGCCACCAGTGATTTGGACAGGACTTATGGCTACACCTTC. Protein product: CATSDLDRTYGYTF.

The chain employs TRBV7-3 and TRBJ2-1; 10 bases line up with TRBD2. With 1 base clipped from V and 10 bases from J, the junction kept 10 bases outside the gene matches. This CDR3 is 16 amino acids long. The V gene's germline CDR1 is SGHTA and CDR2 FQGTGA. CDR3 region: CASSLSRASGSSEQFF. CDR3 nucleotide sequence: TGTGCCAGCAGCTTAAGCAGGGCTAGCGGGAGTTCCGAGCAGTTCTTC.

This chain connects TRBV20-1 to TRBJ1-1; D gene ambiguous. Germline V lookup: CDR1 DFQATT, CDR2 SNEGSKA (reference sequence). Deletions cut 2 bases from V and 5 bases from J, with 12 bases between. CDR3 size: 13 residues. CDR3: CSARKGGQTEAFF. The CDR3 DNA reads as TGCAGTGCTAGAAAGGGAGGTCAGACTGAAGCTTTCTTT.

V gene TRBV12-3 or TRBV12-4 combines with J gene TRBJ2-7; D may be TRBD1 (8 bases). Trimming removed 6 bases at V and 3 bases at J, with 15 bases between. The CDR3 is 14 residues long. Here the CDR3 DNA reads TGTGCCAGCAGGAAGACAGGGGAGGGCTACGAGCAGTACTTC. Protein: CASRKTGEGYEQYF.

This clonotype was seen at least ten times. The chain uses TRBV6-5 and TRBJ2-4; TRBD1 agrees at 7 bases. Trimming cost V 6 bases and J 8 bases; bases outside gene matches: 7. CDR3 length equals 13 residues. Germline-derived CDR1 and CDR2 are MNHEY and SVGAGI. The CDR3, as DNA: TGTGCCAGCAGATTGACAGGGATTGACATTCAGTACTTC. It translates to CASRLTGIDIQYF.

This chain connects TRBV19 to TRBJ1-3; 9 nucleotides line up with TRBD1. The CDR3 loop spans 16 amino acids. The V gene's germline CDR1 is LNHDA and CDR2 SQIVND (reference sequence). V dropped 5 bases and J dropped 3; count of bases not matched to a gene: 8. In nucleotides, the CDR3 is TGTGCCAGTAGTTTATCCGGGACAGGGTTTGGAAACACCATATATTTT. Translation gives CASSLSGTGFGNTIYF.

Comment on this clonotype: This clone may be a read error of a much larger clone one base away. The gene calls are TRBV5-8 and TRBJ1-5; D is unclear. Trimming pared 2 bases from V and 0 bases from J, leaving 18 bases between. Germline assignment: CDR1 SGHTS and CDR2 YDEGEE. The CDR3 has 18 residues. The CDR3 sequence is CASSFLGSNDYSNQPQHF. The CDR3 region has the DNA TGTGCCAGCAGCTTCCTCGGCAGTAACGATTATAGCAATCAGCCCCAGCATTTT.

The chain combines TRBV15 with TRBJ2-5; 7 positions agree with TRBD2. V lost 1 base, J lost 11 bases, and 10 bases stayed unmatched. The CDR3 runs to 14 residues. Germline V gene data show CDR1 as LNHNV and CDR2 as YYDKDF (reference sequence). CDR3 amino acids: CATSRAGGRNEQYF. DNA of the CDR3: TGTGCCACCAGCAGAGCGGGGGGACGCAATGAGCAGTACTTC.

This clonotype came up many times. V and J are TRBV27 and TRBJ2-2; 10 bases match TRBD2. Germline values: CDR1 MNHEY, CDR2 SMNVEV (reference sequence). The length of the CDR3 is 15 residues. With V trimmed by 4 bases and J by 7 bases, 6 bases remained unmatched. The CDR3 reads CASSYSGGAIGELFF. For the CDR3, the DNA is TGTGCCAGCAGTTACAGCGGGGGGGCTATCGGGGAGCTGTTTTTT.

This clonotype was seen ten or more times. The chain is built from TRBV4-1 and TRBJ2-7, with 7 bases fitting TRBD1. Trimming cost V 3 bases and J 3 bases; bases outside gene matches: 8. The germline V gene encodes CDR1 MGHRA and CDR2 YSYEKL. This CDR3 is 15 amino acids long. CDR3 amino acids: CASSQTGQTNYEQYF. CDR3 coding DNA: TGCGCCAGCAGCCAGACGGGACAGACAAACTACGAGCAGTACTTC.

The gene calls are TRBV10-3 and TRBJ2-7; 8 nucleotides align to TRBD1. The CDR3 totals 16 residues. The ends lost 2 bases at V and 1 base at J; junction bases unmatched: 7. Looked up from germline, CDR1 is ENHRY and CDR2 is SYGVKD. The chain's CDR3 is CAISEGQGYSSYEQYF. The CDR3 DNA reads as TGTGCCATCAGTGAGGGACAGGGATACAGTTCCTACGAGCAGTACTTC.

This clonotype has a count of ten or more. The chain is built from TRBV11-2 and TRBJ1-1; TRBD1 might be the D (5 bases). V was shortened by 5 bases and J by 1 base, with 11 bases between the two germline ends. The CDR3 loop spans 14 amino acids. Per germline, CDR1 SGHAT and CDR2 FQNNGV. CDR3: CASSQDRGNTEAFF. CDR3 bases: TGTGCCAGCAGCCAAGACAGAGGGAACACTGAAGCTTTCTTT.

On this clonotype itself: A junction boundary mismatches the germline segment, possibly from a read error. The CDR3 spells CAGSLVTGQETQYF. The CDR3 nucleotides are TGTGCCGGCAGCTTGGTGACAGGGCAAGAGACCCAGTACTTC. The V gene is TRBV5-6, the J gene TRBJ2-5, with 7 bases aligning to TRBD1. The CDR3 extends over 14 amino acids. CDR1 is SGHDT and CDR2 is YYEEEE in the germline V gene. The entire variable domain, with the rest obtained from reference TRBV5-6 and TRBJ2-5, is as follows: DAGVTQSPTHLIKTRGQQVTLRCSPKSGHDTVSWYQQALGQGPQFIFQYYEEEERQRGNFPDRFSGHQFPNYSSELNVNALLLGDSALYLCAGSLVTGQETQYFGPGTRLLVL.

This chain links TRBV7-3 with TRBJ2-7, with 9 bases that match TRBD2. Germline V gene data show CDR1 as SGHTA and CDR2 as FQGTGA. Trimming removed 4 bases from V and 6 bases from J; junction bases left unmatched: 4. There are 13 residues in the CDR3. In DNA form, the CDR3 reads TGTGCCAGCAGCTGCGGGGGGGCCCTCGAGCAGTACTTC. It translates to CASSCGGALEQYF.

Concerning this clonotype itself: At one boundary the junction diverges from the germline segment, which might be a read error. Written as DNA, the CDR3 is TGTGCCGGCAGCTTTGGACAGGACAATTCACCCCTCCACTTT. Amino acid sequence: CAGSFGQDNSPLHF. This rearrangement joins TRBV11-2 to TRBJ1-6; 7 nucleotides line up with TRBD1. The CDR3 length is 14 residues. Per germline, CDR1 SGHAT and CDR2 FQNNGV. The full variable domain, its missing parts supplied by reference TRBV11-2 and TRBJ1-6, is EAGVAQSPRYKIIEKRQSVAFWCNPISGHATLYWYQQILGQGPKLLIQFQNNGVVDDSQLPKDRFSAERLKGVDSTLKIQPAKLEDSAVYLCAGSFGQDNSPLHFGNGTRLTVT.

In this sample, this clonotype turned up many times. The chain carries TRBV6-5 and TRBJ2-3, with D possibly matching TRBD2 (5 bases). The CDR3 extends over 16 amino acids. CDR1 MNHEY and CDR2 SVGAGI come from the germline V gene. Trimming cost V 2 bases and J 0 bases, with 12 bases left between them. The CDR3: CASSYGGEPSTDTQYF. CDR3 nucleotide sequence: TGTGCCAGCAGTTACGGAGGAGAGCCTAGCACAGATACGCAGTATTTT.

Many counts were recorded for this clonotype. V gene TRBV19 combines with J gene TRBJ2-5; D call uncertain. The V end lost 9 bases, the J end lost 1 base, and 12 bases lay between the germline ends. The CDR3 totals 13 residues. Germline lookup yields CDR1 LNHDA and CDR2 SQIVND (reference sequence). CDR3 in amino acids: CASQKWGQETQYF. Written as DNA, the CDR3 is TGTGCCAGCCAGAAGTGGGGCCAAGAGACCCAGTACTTC.

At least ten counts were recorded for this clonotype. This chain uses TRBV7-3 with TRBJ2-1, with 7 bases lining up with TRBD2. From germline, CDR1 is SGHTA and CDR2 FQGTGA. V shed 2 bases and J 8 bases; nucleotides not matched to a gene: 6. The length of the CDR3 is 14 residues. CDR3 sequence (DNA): TGTGCCAGCAGCTTAGCGGGAGTGGGCGATGAGCAGTTCTTC. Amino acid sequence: CASSLAGVGDEQFF.

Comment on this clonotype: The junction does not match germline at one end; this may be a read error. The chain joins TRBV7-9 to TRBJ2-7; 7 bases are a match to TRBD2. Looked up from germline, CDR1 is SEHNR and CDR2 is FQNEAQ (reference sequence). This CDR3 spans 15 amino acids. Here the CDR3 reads CASSPIEAGVDEQYF. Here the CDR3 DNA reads TGCGCCAGCAGCCCCATCGAGGCGGGGGTCGACGAGCAGTACTTC.

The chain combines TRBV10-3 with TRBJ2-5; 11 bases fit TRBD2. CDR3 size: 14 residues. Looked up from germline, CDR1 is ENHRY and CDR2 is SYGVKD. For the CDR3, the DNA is TGTGCTAGGCCGGGACTAGCGGTACAAGAGACCCAGTACTTC. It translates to CARPGLAVQETQYF.

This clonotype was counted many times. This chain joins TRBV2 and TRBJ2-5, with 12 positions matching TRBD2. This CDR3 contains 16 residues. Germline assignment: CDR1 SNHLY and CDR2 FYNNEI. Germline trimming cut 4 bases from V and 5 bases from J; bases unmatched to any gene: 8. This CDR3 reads CASSGLAGGPGETQYF. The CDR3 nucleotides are TGTGCCAGCAGTGGTCTAGCGGGAGGGCCAGGGGAGACCCAGTACTTC.

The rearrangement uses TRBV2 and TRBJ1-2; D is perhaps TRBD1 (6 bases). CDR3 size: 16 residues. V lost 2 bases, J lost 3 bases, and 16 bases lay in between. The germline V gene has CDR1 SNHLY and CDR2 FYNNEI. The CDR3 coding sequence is TGTGCCAGCAGTGAAATGGGTACAGGGTTGGACTATGGCTACACCTTC. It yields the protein CASSEMGTGLDYGYTF. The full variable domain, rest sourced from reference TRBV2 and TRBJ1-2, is EPEVTQTPSHQVTQMGQEVILRCVPISNHLYFYWYRQILGQKVEFLVSFYNNEISEKSEIFDDQFSVERPDGSNFTLKIRSTKLEDSAMYFCASSEMGTGLDYGYTFGSGTRLTVV.